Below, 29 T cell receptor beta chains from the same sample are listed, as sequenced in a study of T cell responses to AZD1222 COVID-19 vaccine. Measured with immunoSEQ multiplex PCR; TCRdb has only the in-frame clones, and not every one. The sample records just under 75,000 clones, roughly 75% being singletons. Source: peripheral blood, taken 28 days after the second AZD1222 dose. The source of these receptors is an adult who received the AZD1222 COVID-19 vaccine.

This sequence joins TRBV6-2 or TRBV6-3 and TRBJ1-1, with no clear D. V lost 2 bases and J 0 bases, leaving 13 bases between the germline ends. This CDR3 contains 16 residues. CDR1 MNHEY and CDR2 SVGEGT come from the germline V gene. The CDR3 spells CASSYGVLDMNTEAFF. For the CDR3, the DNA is TGTGCCAGCAGTTACGGGGTATTAGACATGAACACTGAAGCTTTCTTT.

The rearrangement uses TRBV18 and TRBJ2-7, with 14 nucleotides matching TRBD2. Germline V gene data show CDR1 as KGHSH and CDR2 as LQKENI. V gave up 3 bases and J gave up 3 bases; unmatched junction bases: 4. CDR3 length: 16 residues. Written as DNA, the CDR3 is TGTGCCAGCTCACCGCCGGGACTAGCGGGAGTCTACGAGCAGTACTTC. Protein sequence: CASSPPGLAGVYEQYF.

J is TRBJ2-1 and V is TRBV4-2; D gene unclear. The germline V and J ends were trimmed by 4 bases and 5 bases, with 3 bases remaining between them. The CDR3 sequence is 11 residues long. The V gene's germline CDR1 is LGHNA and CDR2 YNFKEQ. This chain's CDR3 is CASSLDNEQFF. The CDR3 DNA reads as TGTGCCAGCAGCCTGGACAATGAGCAGTTCTTC.

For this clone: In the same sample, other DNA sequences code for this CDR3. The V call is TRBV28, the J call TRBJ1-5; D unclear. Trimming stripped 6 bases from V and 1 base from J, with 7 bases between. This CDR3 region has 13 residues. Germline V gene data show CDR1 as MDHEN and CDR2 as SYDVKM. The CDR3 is CASRGGSNQPQHF. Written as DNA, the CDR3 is TGTGCCAGCAGGGGAGGGAGCAATCAGCCCCAGCATTTT.

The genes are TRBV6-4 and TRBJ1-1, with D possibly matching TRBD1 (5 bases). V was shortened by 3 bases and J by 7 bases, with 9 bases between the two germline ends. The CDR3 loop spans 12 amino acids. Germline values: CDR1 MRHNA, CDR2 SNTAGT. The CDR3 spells CASSDPGGEAFF. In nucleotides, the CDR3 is TGTGCCAGCAGTGATCCCGGGGGTGAAGCTTTCTTT.

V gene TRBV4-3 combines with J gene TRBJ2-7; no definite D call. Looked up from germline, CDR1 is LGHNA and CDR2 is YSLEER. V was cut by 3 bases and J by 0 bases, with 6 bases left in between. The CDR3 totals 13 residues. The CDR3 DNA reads TGCGCCAGCAGCCACGATAGCTCCTACGAGCAGTACTTC. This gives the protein CASSHDSSYEQYF.

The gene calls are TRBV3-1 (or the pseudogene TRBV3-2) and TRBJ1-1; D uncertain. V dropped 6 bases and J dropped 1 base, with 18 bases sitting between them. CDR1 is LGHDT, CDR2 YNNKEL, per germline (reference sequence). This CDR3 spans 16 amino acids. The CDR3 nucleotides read TGTGCCAGCAGTCATCAAGCGGTCGGGCCGAACACTGAAGCTTTCTTT. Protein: CASSHQAVGPNTEAFF.

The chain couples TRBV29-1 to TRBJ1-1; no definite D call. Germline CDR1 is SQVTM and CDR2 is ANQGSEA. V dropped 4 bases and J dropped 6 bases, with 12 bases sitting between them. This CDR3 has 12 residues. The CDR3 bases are TGCAGCGTTGGGGGATACGCCGCTGAAGCTTTCTTT. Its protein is CSVGGYAAEAFF.

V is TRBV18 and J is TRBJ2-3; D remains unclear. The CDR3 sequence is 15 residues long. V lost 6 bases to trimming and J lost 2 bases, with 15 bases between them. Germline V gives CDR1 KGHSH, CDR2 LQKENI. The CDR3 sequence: CASSPRRALTDTQYF. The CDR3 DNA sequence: TGTGCCAGCTCTCCCAGACGGGCCCTCACAGATACGCAGTATTTT.

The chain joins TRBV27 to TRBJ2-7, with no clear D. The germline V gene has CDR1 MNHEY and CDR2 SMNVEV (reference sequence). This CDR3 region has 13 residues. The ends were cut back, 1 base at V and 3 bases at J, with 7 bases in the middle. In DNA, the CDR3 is TGTGCCAGCAGTTTATTAGTGGGCTACGAGCAGTACTTC. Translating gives CASSLLVGYEQYF.

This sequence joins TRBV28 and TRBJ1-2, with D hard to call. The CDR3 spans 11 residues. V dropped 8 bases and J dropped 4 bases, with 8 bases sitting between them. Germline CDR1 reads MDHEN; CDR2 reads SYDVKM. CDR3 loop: CASVSSYGYTF. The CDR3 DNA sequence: TGTGCCAGCGTGTCGAGCTATGGCTACACCTTC.

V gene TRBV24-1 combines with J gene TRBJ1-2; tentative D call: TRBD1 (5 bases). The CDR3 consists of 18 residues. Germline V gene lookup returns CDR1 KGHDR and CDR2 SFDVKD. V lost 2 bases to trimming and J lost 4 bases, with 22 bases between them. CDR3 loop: CATSDSFFSRAWCYGYTF. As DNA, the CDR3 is TGTGCCACCAGTGATTCATTTTTTTCCAGGGCTTGGTGCTATGGCTACACCTTC.

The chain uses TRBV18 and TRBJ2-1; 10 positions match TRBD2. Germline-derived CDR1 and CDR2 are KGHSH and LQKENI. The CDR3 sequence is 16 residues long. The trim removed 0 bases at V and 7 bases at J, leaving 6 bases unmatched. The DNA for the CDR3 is TGTGCCAGCTCACCACCTGCTAGCGGGAGAATGAATGAGCAGTTCTTC. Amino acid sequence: CASSPPASGRMNEQFF. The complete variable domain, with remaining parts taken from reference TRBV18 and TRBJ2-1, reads NAGVMQNPRHLVRRRGQEARLRCSPMKGHSHVYWYRQLPEEGLKFMVYLQKENIIDESGMPKERFSAEFPKEGPSILRIQQVVRGDSAAYFCASSPPASGRMNEQFFGPGTRLTVL.

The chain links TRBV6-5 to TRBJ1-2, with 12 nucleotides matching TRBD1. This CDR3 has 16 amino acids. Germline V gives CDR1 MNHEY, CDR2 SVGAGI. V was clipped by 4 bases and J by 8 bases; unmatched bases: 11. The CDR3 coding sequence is TGTGCCAGCAGTTTCGCACCGGGACAGGGGGCCGGGGGCTACACCTTC. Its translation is CASSFAPGQGAGGYTF.

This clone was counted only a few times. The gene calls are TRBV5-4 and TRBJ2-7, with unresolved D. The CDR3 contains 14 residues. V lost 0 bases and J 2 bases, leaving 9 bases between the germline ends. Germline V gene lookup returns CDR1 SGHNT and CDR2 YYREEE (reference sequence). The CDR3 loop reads CASSLGSPTYEQYF. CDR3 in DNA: TGTGCCAGCAGCTTGGGGTCCCCCACCTACGAGCAGTACTTC.

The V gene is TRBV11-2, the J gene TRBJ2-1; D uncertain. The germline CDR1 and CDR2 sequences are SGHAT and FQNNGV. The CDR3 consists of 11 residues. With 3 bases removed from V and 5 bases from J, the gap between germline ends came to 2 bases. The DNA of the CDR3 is TGTGCCAGCAGCTTTGACAATGAGCAGTTCTTC. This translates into CASSFDNEQFF.

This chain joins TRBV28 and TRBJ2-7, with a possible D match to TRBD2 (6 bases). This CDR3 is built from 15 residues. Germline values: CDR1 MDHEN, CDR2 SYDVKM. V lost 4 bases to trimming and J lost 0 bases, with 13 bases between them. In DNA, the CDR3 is TGTGCCAGCAGTTCGTTAGCGGACCTCTCCTACGAGCAGTACTTC. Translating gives CASSSLADLSYEQYF.

This chain's CDR3 is CASSLNRDRGGNGYTF. CDR3 DNA sequence: TGTGCCAGCAGCTTAAACCGGGACAGGGGAGGGAATGGCTACACCTTC. The chain couples TRBV7-2 to TRBJ1-2, with TRBD1 matching 10 bases. V was pared by 2 bases and J by 6 bases, with 9 bases of the junction left unmatched. Germline V lookup: CDR1 SGHTA, CDR2 FQGNSA. The CDR3 spans 16 residues.

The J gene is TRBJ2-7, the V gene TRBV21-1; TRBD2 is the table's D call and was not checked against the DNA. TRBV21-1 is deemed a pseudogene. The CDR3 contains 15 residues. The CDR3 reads CASSKVVGVSYEQYF. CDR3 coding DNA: TGTGCCAGCAGCAAAGTGGTGGGAGTCTCCTACGAGCAGTACTTC.

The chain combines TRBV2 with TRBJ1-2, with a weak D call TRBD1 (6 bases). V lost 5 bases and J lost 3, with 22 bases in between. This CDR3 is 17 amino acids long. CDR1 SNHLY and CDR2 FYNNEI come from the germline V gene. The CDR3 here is CASSSDTGARAYYGYTF. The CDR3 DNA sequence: TGTGCCAGCAGTTCGGATACGGGGGCCAGGGCCTACTATGGCTACACCTTC. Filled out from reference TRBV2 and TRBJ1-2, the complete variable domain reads EPEVTQTPSHQVTQMGQEVILRCVPISNHLYFYWYRQILGQKVEFLVSFYNNEISEKSEIFDDQFSVERPDGSNFTLKIRSTKLEDSAMYFCASSSDTGARAYYGYTFGSGTRLTVV.

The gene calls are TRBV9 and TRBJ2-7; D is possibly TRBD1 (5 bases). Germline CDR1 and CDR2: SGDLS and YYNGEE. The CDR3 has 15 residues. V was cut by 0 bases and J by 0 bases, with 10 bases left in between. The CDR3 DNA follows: TGTGCCAGCAGCGTAGATGGCCAGGGCTCCTACGAGCAGTACTTC. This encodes CASSVDGQGSYEQYF. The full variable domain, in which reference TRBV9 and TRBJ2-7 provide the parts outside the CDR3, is DSGVTQTPKHLITATGQRVTLRCSPRSGDLSVYWYQQSLDQGLQFLIQYYNGEERAKGNILERFSAQQFPDLHSELNLSSLELGDSALYFCASSVDGQGSYEQYFGPGTRLTVT.

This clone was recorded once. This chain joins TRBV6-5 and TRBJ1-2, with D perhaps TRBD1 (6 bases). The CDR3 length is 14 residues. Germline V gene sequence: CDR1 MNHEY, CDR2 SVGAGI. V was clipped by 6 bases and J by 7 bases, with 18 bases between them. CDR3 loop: CASSSSLTGFGYTF. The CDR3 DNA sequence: TGTGCCAGCAGCTCCTCCTTAACAGGGTTTGGCTACACCTTC.

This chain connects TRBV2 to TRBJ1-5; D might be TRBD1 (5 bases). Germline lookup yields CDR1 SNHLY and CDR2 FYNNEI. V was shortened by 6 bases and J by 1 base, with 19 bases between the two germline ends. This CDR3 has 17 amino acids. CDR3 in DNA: TGTGCCAGCAGCCCGGGACTGGGGGGTGTGAGCAATCAGCCCCAGCATTTT. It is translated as CASSPGLGGVSNQPQHF.

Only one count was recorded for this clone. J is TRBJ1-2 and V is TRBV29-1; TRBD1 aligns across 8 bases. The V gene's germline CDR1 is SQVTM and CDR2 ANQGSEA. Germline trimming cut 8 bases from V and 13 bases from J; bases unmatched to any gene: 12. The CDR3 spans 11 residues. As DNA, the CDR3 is TGCAGCCTTGGGACAGGAGGTACCCTCACCTTC. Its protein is CSLGTGGTLTF.

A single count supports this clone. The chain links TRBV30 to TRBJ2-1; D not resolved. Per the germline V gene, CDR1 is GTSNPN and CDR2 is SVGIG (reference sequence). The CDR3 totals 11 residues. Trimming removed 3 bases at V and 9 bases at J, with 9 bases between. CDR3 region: CAWSPVGEQFF. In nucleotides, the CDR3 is TGTGCCTGGAGCCCGGTAGGTGAGCAGTTCTTC.

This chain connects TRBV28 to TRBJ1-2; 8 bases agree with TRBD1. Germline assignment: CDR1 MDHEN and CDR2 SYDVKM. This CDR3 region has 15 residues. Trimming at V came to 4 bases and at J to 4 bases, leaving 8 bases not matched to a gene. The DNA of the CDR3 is TGTGCCAGCAGTTCTCCGACAGGGGACGGCTATGGCTACACCTTC. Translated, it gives CASSSPTGDGYGYTF.

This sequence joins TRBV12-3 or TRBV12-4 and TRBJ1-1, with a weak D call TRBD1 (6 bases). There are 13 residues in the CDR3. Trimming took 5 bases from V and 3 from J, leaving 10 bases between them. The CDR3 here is CASSINRDTEAFF. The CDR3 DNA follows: TGTGCCAGCAGTATAAACAGGGACACTGAAGCTTTCTTT.

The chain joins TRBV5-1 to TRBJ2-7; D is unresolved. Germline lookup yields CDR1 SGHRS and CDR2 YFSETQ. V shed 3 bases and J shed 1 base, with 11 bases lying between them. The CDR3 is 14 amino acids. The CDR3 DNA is TGCGCCAGCAGCTCAACGACTCCTTCCTACGAGCAGTACTTC. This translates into CASSSTTPSYEQYF.

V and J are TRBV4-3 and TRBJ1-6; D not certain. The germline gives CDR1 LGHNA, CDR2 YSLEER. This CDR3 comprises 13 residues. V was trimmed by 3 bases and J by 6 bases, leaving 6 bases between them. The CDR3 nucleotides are TGCGCCAGCAGCCAGTATGGTAATTCACCCCTCCACTTT. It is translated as CASSQYGNSPLHF.